The 27 T cell receptor beta chains reported below all come from one sample, sequenced in a study of T cell responses to AZD1222 COVID-19 vaccine. Sequencing used immunoSEQ multiplex PCR; TCRdb keeps in-frame clones, though not all of them. The sample lists roughly 140,000 clones; around 87% were seen once. Material: peripheral blood, obtained 28 days after the second AZD1222 dose. The receptors shown here come from an adult who received the AZD1222 COVID-19 vaccine.

The chain has TRBV28 and TRBJ1-1, with D perhaps matching TRBD1 (6 bases). Trimming pared 3 bases from V and 6 bases from J, leaving 11 bases between. The germline V gene has CDR1 MDHEN and CDR2 SYDVKM. This CDR3 comprises 13 residues. The CDR3 DNA follows: TGTGCCAGCAGTTTGTTGGGGGGCGCTGAAGCTTTCTTT. Translated: CASSLLGGAEAFF.

Note on this clone: Mismatch with germline at one junction end may stem from a read error. V is TRBV7-7 and J is TRBJ1-2; D might be TRBD1 (6 bases). CDR1 is SSHAT, CDR2 FNYEAQ, per germline (reference sequence). The CDR3 extends over 13 amino acids. CDR3 sequence: CASSARTAYGYTF. The CDR3 region has the DNA TGTGCTAGCAGCGCCAGGACAGCCTATGGCTACACCTTC. Full variable domain (rest looked up from reference TRBV7-7 and TRBJ1-2): GAGVSQSPRYKVTKRGQDVTLRCDPISSHATLYWYQQALGQGPEFLTYFNYEAQPDKSGLPSDRFSAERPEGSISTLTIQRTEQRDSAMYRCASSARTAYGYTFGSGTRLTVV.

This clone has only a few counts. The rearrangement links TRBV28 to TRBJ1-3, with D perhaps TRBD1 (6 bases). CDR1 and CDR2 (germline): MDHEN, SYDVKM. Trimming cost V 6 bases and J 0 bases, with 6 bases left between them. The CDR3 totals 13 residues. In nucleotides, the CDR3 is TGTGCCAGCAGGGACAGCTCTGGAAACACCATATATTTT. It encodes CASRDSSGNTIYF.

This chain uses TRBV19 with TRBJ1-2; tentative D call: TRBD1 (5 bases). Between the trimmed V and J ends, which lost 10 bases and 5 bases, there was a span of 14 bases. The CDR3 loop spans 12 amino acids. Germline V gives CDR1 LNHDA, CDR2 SQIVND (reference sequence). CDR3 coding DNA: TGTGCCACTCACAAACAGGTGTATGGCTACACCTTC. This gives the protein CATHKQVYGYTF.

The chain couples TRBV19 to TRBJ2-3; D unresolved. The CDR3 length is 13 residues. In germline, CDR1 is LNHDA, CDR2 SQIVND (reference sequence). Trimming took 9 bases from V and 2 from J, leaving 12 bases between them. The CDR3 here is CASRKDTTDTQYF. The DNA for the CDR3 is TGTGCCAGCCGGAAGGATACCACAGATACGCAGTATTTT. Together with reference TRBV19 and TRBJ2-3, the CDR3 gives the full variable domain: DGGITQSPKYLFRKEGQNVTLSCEQNLNHDAMYWYRQDPGQGLRLIYYSQIVNDFQKGDIAEGYSVSREKKESFPLTVTSAQKNPTAFYLCASRKDTTDTQYFGPGTRLTVL.

This chain connects TRBV18 to TRBJ1-1; D not certain. Germline CDR1 KGHSH, CDR2 LQKENI. CDR3 length: 12 residues. Trimming took off 1 base at V and 1 base at J, with 1 base between the two ends. The CDR3 loop is CASSPQNTEAFF. The CDR3 DNA is TGTGCCAGCTCACCACAGAACACTGAAGCTTTCTTT.

The chain is built from TRBV19 and TRBJ2-7, with 9 bases aligning to TRBD1. The CDR3 has 16 residues. Trimming took 6 bases from V and 3 from J; bases not matched to a gene: 12. The germline gives CDR1 LNHDA, CDR2 SQIVND (reference sequence). The CDR3 spells CASSRTGQGNYYEQYF. The CDR3 DNA is TGTGCCAGTAGCCGTACGGGACAGGGAAACTACTACGAGCAGTACTTC.

This clone was seen only once. The chain couples TRBV14 to TRBJ1-2, with TRBD1 matching over 7 bases. CDR1 and CDR2 (germline): SGHDN, FVKESK. The CDR3 has 13 residues. V shed 4 bases and J 3 bases; nucleotides not matched to a gene: 2. This CDR3 reads CASSPGQYYGYTF. For the CDR3, the DNA is TGTGCCAGCAGCCCGGGACAGTACTATGGCTACACCTTC.

The chain combines TRBV18 with TRBJ2-1; D is perhaps TRBD1 (6 bases). V was clipped by 3 bases and J by 8 bases, with 11 bases between them. The CDR3 runs 13 residues. Germline lookup yields CDR1 KGHSH and CDR2 LQKENI. The CDR3 reads CASSPLAGDEQFF. The CDR3 bases are TGTGCCAGCTCACCTCTTGCAGGGGATGAGCAGTTCTTC.

This clone showed up just once. The J gene is TRBJ2-3, the V gene TRBV28, with D uncertain. CDR1 and CDR2 from the germline V gene are MDHEN and SYDVKM. The V and J ends lost 3 bases and 4 bases respectively, with 5 bases between them. This CDR3 has 12 amino acids. CDR3 residues: CASSFGPDTQYF. The CDR3 DNA reads as TGTGCCAGCAGTTTCGGGCCAGATACGCAGTATTTT.

This clone was seen a few times. In nucleotides, the CDR3 is TGTGCCAGCGGCACCTTCCGGGACAGCTACGAGCAGTACTTC. As protein: CASGTFRDSYEQYF. The chain is built from TRBV5-4 and TRBJ2-7, with 7 nucleotides matching TRBD1. V was pared by 7 bases and J by 3 bases, with 10 bases of the junction left unmatched. Looked up from germline, CDR1 is SGHNT and CDR2 is YYREEE (reference sequence). The CDR3 is made up of 14 amino acids.

The chain has TRBV18 and TRBJ2-3, with 10 bases matching TRBD2. J gave up 1 base and V 5 bases, and 3 bases lay outside the gene matches. CDR1 is KGHSH and CDR2 is LQKENI in the germline V gene. CDR3 length: 15 amino acids. In nucleotides, the CDR3 is TGTGCCAGCTCATTCGGACTAGCGGGCACAGATACGCAGTATTTT. It is translated as CASSFGLAGTDTQYF.

This chain uses TRBV4-1 with TRBJ2-7, with TRBD2 identical over 7 bases. CDR1 MGHRA and CDR2 YSYEKL come from the germline V gene. The CDR3 runs to 15 residues. V was clipped by 1 base and J by 3 bases; unmatched bases: 6. CDR3 sequence: CASSQGQLALYEQYF. Written as DNA, the CDR3 is TGCGCCAGCAGCCAAGGACAACTAGCGCTCTACGAGCAGTACTTC.

The chain uses TRBV6-2 or TRBV6-3 and TRBJ1-4; 10 nucleotides match TRBD1. Germline V CDR1 and CDR2: MNHEY, SVGEGT. This CDR3 contains 14 residues. Losses at the gene ends were 5 bases for V and 8 bases for J; bases not matched to a gene: 5. The DNA for the CDR3 is TGTGCCAGCAGTACATGGACAGGGGGGGAAAAACTGTTTTTT. It is translated as CASSTWTGGEKLFF.

The chain joins TRBV28 to TRBJ1-2; TRBD1 aligns across 8 bases. With 7 bases clipped from V and 8 bases from J, the junction kept 15 bases outside the gene matches. Germline CDR1 reads MDHEN; CDR2 reads SYDVKM. The CDR3 contains 15 residues. The CDR3 reads CASTPSQGASRGYTF. In DNA form, the CDR3 reads TGTGCCAGCACCCCCTCGCAGGGGGCGTCGAGGGGCTACACCTTC.

This sequence joins TRBV28 and TRBJ1-2; 7 nucleotides match TRBD1. The V gene end was trimmed by 6 bases and the J gene end by 4 bases; junction bases not matched to a gene: 11. Germline V CDR1 and CDR2: MDHEN, SYDVKM. The CDR3 has 15 amino acids. CDR3: CASSQARGLGYGYTF. DNA for the CDR3: TGTGCCAGCAGCCAGGCAAGGGGGCTGGGCTATGGCTACACCTTC.

The gene calls are TRBV3-1 (or the pseudogene TRBV3-2) and TRBJ1-1; no definite D call. The CDR3 runs to 18 residues. V dropped 0 bases and J dropped 6 bases, with 23 bases sitting between them. Germline loops: CDR1 LGHDT, CDR2 YNNKEL (reference sequence). Here the CDR3 reads CASSQDAFRLLGSSEAFF. In nucleotides, the CDR3 is TGTGCCAGCAGCCAAGATGCGTTTAGACTTCTCGGTTCATCTGAAGCTTTCTTT.

About this clone: This same CDR3 is encoded by further DNA sequences in the sample. The chain links TRBV28 to TRBJ2-2; the D is unclear. V lost 1 base, J lost 5 bases, and 2 bases lay in between. This CDR3 has 12 amino acids. Germline assignment: CDR1 MDHEN and CDR2 SYDVKM. CDR3 nucleotide sequence: TGTGCCAGCAGTTTATTGACCGGGGAGCTGTTTTTT. It yields the protein CASSLLTGELFF. Full variable domain (remainder filled in from reference TRBV28 and TRBJ2-2): DVKVTQSSRYLVKRTGEKVFLECVQDMDHENMFWYRQDPGLGLRLIYFSYDVKMKEKGDIPEGYSVSREKKERFSLILESASTNQTSMYLCASSLLTGELFFGEGSRLTVL.

This rearrangement joins TRBV19 to TRBJ2-7, with 9 nucleotides matching TRBD2. The CDR3 is 15 residues long. The germline CDR1 and CDR2 sequences are LNHDA and SQIVND (reference sequence). The junction had 13 bases not matched to a gene; V was cut back by 8 bases and J by 5 bases. In DNA, the CDR3 is TGTGCCAGTGCGGCGGCTAGCGGGGCGTCGGACGAGCAGTACTTC. It codes for CASAAASGASDEQYF. Using reference TRBV19 and TRBJ2-7 for the parts outside the CDR3, the full variable domain is DGGITQSPKYLFRKEGQNVTLSCEQNLNHDAMYWYRQDPGQGLRLIYYSQIVNDFQKGDIAEGYSVSREKKESFPLTVTSAQKNPTAFYLCASAAASGASDEQYFGPGTRLTVT.

The rearrangement uses TRBV30 and TRBJ2-7, with 10 positions matching TRBD2. CDR1 and CDR2 from the germline V gene are GTSNPN and SVGIG (reference sequence). The CDR3 totals 14 residues. V shed 1 base, J shed 2 bases, and the junction held 2 bases outside the gene matches. For the CDR3, the DNA is TGTGCCTGGAGTGGAAGCGGGAGGGCCTACGAGCAGTACTTC. This sequence encodes CAWSGSGRAYEQYF. The full variable domain, in which reference TRBV30 and TRBJ2-7 provide the parts outside the CDR3, is SQTIHQWPATLVQPVGSPLSLECTVEGTSNPNLYWYRQAAGRGLQLLFYSVGIGQISSEVPQNLSASRPQDRQFILSSKKLLLSDSGFYLCAWSGSGRAYEQYFGPGTRLTVT.

This clone showed up just once. V and J are TRBV28 and TRBJ1-5; D is uncertain. Trimming stripped 5 bases from V and 8 bases from J, with 19 bases between. The CDR3 sequence is 15 residues long. The germline gives CDR1 MDHEN, CDR2 SYDVKM. CDR3 in DNA: TGTGCCAGCAGTCCCAATCGGGCGGCTGCGGAGCCCCAGCATTTT. It encodes CASSPNRAAAEPQHF.

This rearrangement joins TRBV5-5 to TRBJ1-5; TRBD1 matches at 8 bases. The CDR3 runs 15 residues. In germline, CDR1 is SGHKS, CDR2 YYEKEE (reference sequence). Unmatched junction bases numbered 4, after V lost 4 bases and J lost 1 base. The CDR3 loop is CASSRGQASNQPQHF. CDR3 sequence (DNA): TGTGCCAGCAGCAGGGGACAGGCAAGCAATCAGCCCCAGCATTTT.

In its sample, this clone was seen a few times. The rearrangement joins TRBV19 to TRBJ1-2; 9 bases are shared with TRBD1. This CDR3 is 14 amino acids long. Germline V gene lookup returns CDR1 LNHDA and CDR2 SQIVND (reference sequence). J gave up 4 bases and V 5 bases, and 5 bases lay outside the gene matches. The CDR3 nucleotides read TGTGCCAGTAGTGCAAGGGGACAGGGCTATGGCTACACCTTC. Its translation is CASSARGQGYGYTF.

This clone was seen only a few times. V gene TRBV28 combines with J gene TRBJ2-7, with TRBD2 matching over 10 bases. CDR3 length: 15 amino acids. The V gene's germline CDR1 is MDHEN and CDR2 SYDVKM. J gave up 6 bases and V 4 bases, and 9 bases lay outside the gene matches. The CDR3 DNA reads TGTGCCAGCAGTTCCATAGCGGGAGGTCGGAGCGAGCAGTACTTC. It codes for CASSSIAGGRSEQYF.

In the case of this clone: The junction departs from the called germline gene at one end, perhaps through a read error. CDR3 in DNA: TGTGCCAGCAGCTTAGGGGGGTACACCCAGCATTTT. It encodes CASSLGGYTQHF. The chain has TRBV12-3 or TRBV12-4 and TRBJ1-5, with D perhaps matching TRBD1 (6 bases). This CDR3 spans 12 amino acids.

The chain carries TRBV5-1 and TRBJ2-7; D possibly corresponds to TRBD1 (5 bases). The V end lost 2 bases, the J end lost 1 base, and 13 bases lay between the germline ends. The CDR3 is 15 residues long. CDR1 and CDR2 from the germline V gene are SGHRS and YFSETQ. CDR3 amino acids: CASSLGQMGSYEQYF. CDR3 bases: TGCGCCAGCAGCTTAGGACAAATGGGGTCCTACGAGCAGTACTTC.

This clone came up a few times. This chain uses TRBV9 with TRBJ2-3; 10 nucleotides match TRBD1. CDR3 length: 16 amino acids. Germline CDR1 reads SGDLS; CDR2 reads YYNGEE. Trimming took 4 bases from V and 5 from J; bases not matched to a gene: 10. This CDR3 reads CASSPRDRGRRDTQYF. CDR3 DNA sequence: TGTGCCAGCAGCCCCCGCGACAGGGGGCGAAGAGATACGCAGTATTTT. Filled out from reference TRBV9 and TRBJ2-3, the complete variable domain reads DSGVTQTPKHLITATGQRVTLRCSPRSGDLSVYWYQQSLDQGLQFLIQYYNGEERAKGNILERFSAQQFPDLHSELNLSSLELGDSALYFCASSPRDRGRRDTQYFGPGTRLTVL.